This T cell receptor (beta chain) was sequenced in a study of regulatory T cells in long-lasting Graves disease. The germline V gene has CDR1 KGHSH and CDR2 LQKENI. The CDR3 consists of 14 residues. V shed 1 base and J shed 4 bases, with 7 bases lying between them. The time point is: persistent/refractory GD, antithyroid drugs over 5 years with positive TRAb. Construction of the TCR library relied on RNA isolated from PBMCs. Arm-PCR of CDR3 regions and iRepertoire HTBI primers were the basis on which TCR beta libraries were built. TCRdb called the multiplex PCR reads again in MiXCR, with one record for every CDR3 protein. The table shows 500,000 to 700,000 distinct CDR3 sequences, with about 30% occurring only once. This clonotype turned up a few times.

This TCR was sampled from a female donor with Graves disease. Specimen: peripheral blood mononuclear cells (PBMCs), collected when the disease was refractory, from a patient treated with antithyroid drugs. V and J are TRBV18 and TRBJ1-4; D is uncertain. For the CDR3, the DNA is TGTGCCAGCTCACCACGGTCGGATAATGAAAAACTGTTTTTT. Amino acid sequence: CASSPRSDNEKLFF. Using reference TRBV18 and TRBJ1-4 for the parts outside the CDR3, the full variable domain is NAGVMQNPRHLVRRRGQEARLRCSPMKGHSHVYWYRQLPEEGLKFMVYLQKENIIDESGMPKERFSAEFPKEGPSILRIQQVVRGDSAAYFCASSPRSDNEKLFFGSGTQLSVL.